The clone carrying this TCR beta chain was recorded a few times. Its antigen remains unidentified. One end of the junction is discordant with germline, which a read error may explain. Using its own MiXCR run on the reads, TCRdb lists one record per CDR3 protein. This sample yields 900,000 to 950,000 distinct CDR3 sequences, of which around 30% are seen a single time; 11% to 15% belongs to the top ten. This specimen comes from a study of T cell repertoires in cytomegalovirus infection. The CDR3 is 13 amino acids. The sequences come from cultured CD8+ T cells from PBMCs, collected from culture after CMV antigen stimulation. The sequence came from a human donor in good health (CMV status not recorded). Some clones in this sample may be carry-over from other donors' samples. The chain couples TRBV5-3 to TRBJ2-7, with 8 bases matching TRBD2. TRBV5-3 is an ORF; its function is uncertain. The DNA of the CDR3 is TGTGCCAGCAGCTTAGGACTAGCATCGGTTCAGTACTTC. It encodes CASSLGLASVQYF.